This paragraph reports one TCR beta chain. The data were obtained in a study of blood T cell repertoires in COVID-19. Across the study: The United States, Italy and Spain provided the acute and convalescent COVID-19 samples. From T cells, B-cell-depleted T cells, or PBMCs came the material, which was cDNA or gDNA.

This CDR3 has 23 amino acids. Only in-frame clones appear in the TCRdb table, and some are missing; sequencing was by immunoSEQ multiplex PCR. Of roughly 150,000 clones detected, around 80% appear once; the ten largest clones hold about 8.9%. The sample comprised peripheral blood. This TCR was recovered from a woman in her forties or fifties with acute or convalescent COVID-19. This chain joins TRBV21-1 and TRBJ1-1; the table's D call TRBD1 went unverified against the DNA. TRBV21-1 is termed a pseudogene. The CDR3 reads CASSKALGFRRTSERGTNTEAFF. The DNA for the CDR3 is TGTGCCAGCAGCAAAGCGCTCGGGTTCAGGAGAACGTCCGAAAGGGGGACCAACACTGAAGCTTTCTTT.